The rows below give T cell receptor beta chains drawn from one sample of a study of T cells in Graves' hyperthyroidism and ophthalmopathy. From the multiplex PCR reads, TCRdb called clonotypes with MiXCR, one entry per CDR3 protein. The table includes about 49,000 distinct CDR3 sequences, about 53% detected once. The sequenced material came from peripheral blood or thyroid tissue (not recorded which). The receptors here all came from a young man with Graves' hyperthyroidism. Both conserved end residues are part of each CDR3. The D gene is left open where the match is weak. Only some rows state a clone size, as once, few, many or a class for expanded clones.

>many|TRBV7-8|TRBD1|TRBJ1-5|15
TGTGCCAGCAGCTCCGGACAGGGTCTCGGTCAGCCCCAGCATTTT
CASSSGQGLGQPQHF
>.|TRBV7-9|.|TRBJ1-2|15
TGTGCCAGCAGCCTTAGCGGAGGGGCAAACTATGGCTACACCTTC
CASSLSGGANYGYTF
>.|TRBV7-6|.|TRBJ2-5|13
TGTGCCAGCAGCTTAGTATACCAAGAGACCCAGTACTTC
CASSLVYQETQYF
>.|TRBV11-2|.|TRBJ1-1|14
TGTGCCAGCACCGTCCACCGTAGCGCCACTGAAGCTTTCTTT
CASTVHRSATEAFF
>.|TRBV10-2|TRBD2|TRBJ2-7|15
TGCGCCAGCAGTGGGGGGACTAGCGGCACTTACGAGCAGTACTTC
CASSGGTSGTYEQYF
>many|TRBV5-4|TRBD1|TRBJ1-1|15
TGTGCCAGCAGCCAAACTTGGACAGGGCAAACTGAAGCTTTCTTT
CASSQTWTGQTEAFF
>many|TRBV6-6|TRBD1|TRBJ1-3|17
TGTGCCAGCAGTTTTCGGGACAGGGGATCGTCGGGAAACACCATATATTTT
CASSFRDRGSSGNTIYF
>.|TRBV2|.|TRBJ1-5|12
TGTGCCACCTCCTCTAGGAGACAGCCCCAGCATTTT
CATSSRRQPQHF
>many|TRBV6-1|TRBD1|TRBJ2-2|14
TGTGCCAGCAGGGACAGGGCTGGGTCCGGGGAGCTGTTTTTT
CASRDRAGSGELFF
>many|TRBV20-1|TRBD1|TRBJ2-7|16
TGCAGTGCTAGAGATTTGGCCCCGGGACAGTTATACGAGCAGTACTTC
CSARDLAPGQLYEQYF
>.|TRBV7-9|.|TRBJ2-7|12
TGTGCCAGCAGCATGGGGGTCCACGAGCAGTACTTC
CASSMGVHEQYF
>few|TRBV2|TRBD1|TRBJ2-5|14
TGTGCCAGCAGATCACAGGGGTTTGATCAGCCCCAGTACTTC
CASRSQGFDQPQYF
>.|TRBV7-2|.|TRBJ2-4|14
TGTGCCAGCAGCCCCAGGGGGGGGAGGAACATTCAGTACTTC
CASSPRGGRNIQYF
>many|TRBV20-1|.|TRBJ2-5|12
TGCAGTGCTAGTCCCCCAGGAGAGACCCAGTACTTC
CSASPPGETQYF
>once|TRBV10-3|.|TRBJ2-7|14
TGTGCCATAGCCGACAGTGGAGTTACGGACGAGCAGTACTTC
CAIADSGVTDEQYF
>.|TRBV4-2|TRBD1|TRBJ1-2|14
TGTGCCAGCAGCAACAGGGGGCTTGACTATGGCTACACCTTC
CASSNRGLDYGYTF
>few|TRBV6-7|TRBD1|TRBJ2-3|17
TGTGCCAGCAGTTACTCGTTCTCGACAGGGACCACAGATACGCAGTATTTT
CASSYSFSTGTTDTQYF
>.|TRBV7-2|TRBD1|TRBJ2-5|17
TGTGCCAGCAGTTTAGCCGGACAGGAGGTTTTCGGGGAGACCCAGTACTTC
CASSLAGQEVFGETQYF
>many|TRBV7-8|.|TRBJ2-7|11
TGTGCCAGCAGCTCCCCCTACGAGCAGTACTTC
CASSSPYEQYF
>.|TRBV10-3|.|TRBJ2-7|15
TGTGCCATCAGTGGTCGACAGACTAACACCGGGGAGCAGTACTTC
CAISGRQTNTGEQYF
>once|TRBV9|.|TRBJ1-5|15
TGTGCCAGCAGCTACCGAGGACTAGCGGGAGAGACCCAGCATTTT
CASSYRGLAGETQHF
>many|TRBV7-2|.|TRBJ2-5|18
TGTGCCAGCAGCTTAGTGGTATTGGGACCCATTGGGGTGGAGACCCAGTACTTC
CASSLVVLGPIGVETQYF
>many|TRBV15|.|TRBJ1-2|15
TGTGCCACCAGCAGAGATTCCGGGACCTCGGGTGGCTACACCTTC
CATSRDSGTSGGYTF
>once|TRBV7-2|.|TRBJ2-5|9
TGTGCCGGCAGCCAGACCCAGTACTTC
CAGSQTQYF
>many|TRBV29-1|.|TRBJ2-3|15
TGCAGCGTCACCCCACGGGGTAGCGGTACAGATACGCAGTATTTT
CSVTPRGSGTDTQYF
>medium-sized|TRBV7-2|.|TRBJ2-5|13
TGTGCCAGCAGCATCAACTACAGGGAGACCCAGTACTTC
CASSINYRETQYF
>.|TRBV29-1|TRBD2|TRBJ2-5|17
TGCAGCGTGAGGCCCGAGACTAGCGGGAGCCGACGGGAGACCCAGTACTTC
CSVRPETSGSRRETQYF
>many|TRBV6-2/TRBV6-3|.|TRBJ1-5|17
TGTGCCAGCAGTTATAGCTTCGGGGACGCAACCAATCAGCCCCAGCATTTT
CASSYSFGDATNQPQHF
>many|TRBV7-3|.|TRBJ2-2|16
TGTGCCAGCAGCTTACTAGGTGGGCCCAACACCGGGGAGCTGTTTTTT
CASSLLGGPNTGELFF
>once|TRBV20-1|TRBD1|TRBJ2-7|13
TGCAGTGCTGGGCCACAGGGGTTTAGGAAGCAGTACTTC
CSAGPQGFRKQYF
>.|TRBV7-6|TRBD2|TRBJ2-5|19
TGTGCCAGCAGCTCTCCGGGACTAGCGGGAGGGGGGTCACAAGAGACCCAGTACTTC
CASSSPGLAGGGSQETQYF
>many|TRBV9|.|TRBJ2-5|14
TGTGCCAGCAGCTCTCCGGGACTTCAAGAGACCCAGTACTTC
CASSSPGLQETQYF
>.|TRBV7-3|.|TRBJ1-1|13
TGTGCCAGCAGCTTAAGTCCTGGGGGTGAAGCTTTCTTT
CASSLSPGGEAFF
>.|TRBV2|TRBD1|TRBJ1-6|14
TGTGCCAGCAGTTTGGACAGGACGAAGTCACCCCTCCACTTT
CASSLDRTKSPLHF
>.|TRBV10-3|.|TRBJ1-5|13
TGTGCCACCAGTCCTGACGGGAATCAGCCCCAGCATTTT
CATSPDGNQPQHF
>.|TRBV2|.|TRBJ1-1|15
TGTGCCAGCAGCTTAGCGGTAGAAGGAGGTACTGAAGCTTTCTTT
CASSLAVEGGTEAFF
>.|TRBV2|TRBD2|TRBJ2-7|16
TGTGCCAGCAGTCAAACCGGGACTAGCGGGAGTTTCGAGCAGTACTTC
CASSQTGTSGSFEQYF
>many|TRBV4-3|.|TRBJ1-2|12
TGCGCCAGCAGCCAAAGTAACTATGGCTACACCTTC
CASSQSNYGYTF
>many|TRBV7-9|.|TRBJ2-7|15
TGTGCCAGCAGCTCCCTAGCGAGCAGCTCCTACGAGCAGTACTTC
CASSSLASSSYEQYF
>.|TRBV20-1|TRBD2|TRBJ2-7|14
TGCAGTGCATACCCGGGACTAGCGGATTCGGAGCAGTACTTC
CSAYPGLADSEQYF
>many|TRBV6-5|.|TRBJ1-4|10
TGTGCCAGCAGGGGGGGGGAACTGTTTTTT
CASRGGELFF
>.|TRBV20-1|.|TRBJ1-1|10
TGCAGTGCGAGGCGGACTGAAGCTTTCTTT
CSARRTEAFF